The clone carrying this TCR beta chain was seen at least ten times. The target antigen is unknown. The data originate from a study of CD8 T cells in ankylosing spondylitis. V lost 3 bases and J lost 3, with 15 bases in between. CDR3 length: 15 amino acids. Germline-derived CDR1 and CDR2 are DFQATT and SNEGSKA (reference sequence). Study-wide results and limits: Reactive arthritis synovial fluid and blood previously showed some of these motif variants. The study identified a TCR beta motif of under ten highly homologous variants that appeared characteristic of ankylosing spondylitis blood.

Making the TCR beta libraries involved quantitative 5'-RACE with molecular barcodes. One entry per CDR3 protein results from TCRdb running MiXCR on the 5' RACE reads. The sample yields approximately 400,000 distinct CDR3 sequences, around 26% seen once. Specimen: blood, either unsorted or a sorted T cell fraction (not recorded which). This receptor was identified in a male donor with ankylosing spondylitis. V is TRBV20-1 and J is TRBJ2-1; the D is unclear. The CDR3 DNA is TGCAGTGCTAGGGATTCGCGGTATGACTACAATGAGCAGTTCTTC. This encodes CSARDSRYDYNEQFF.